The 5 T cell receptor beta chains given below trace back to one sample, sequenced in a study of cytomegalovirus exposure and HLA in healthy donors. The PCR was carried out with 60 Vbeta primers and 13 Jbeta primers. TCRdb's copy holds only in-frame clones and misses some; the assay was immunoSEQ multiplex PCR. The sample holds about 150,000 clones; about four fifths are singletons and the top ten take around 5%. The sequencing sample was made of PBMCs. The origin of the receptors is a man in his thirties or forties in good health.

The chain recombines TRBV5-1 with TRBJ2-2; 11 bases are a match to TRBD1. This CDR3 region has 14 residues. Germline values: CDR1 SGHRS, CDR2 YFSETQ. After removal of 7 bases from V and 6 bases from J, the junction contained 5 bases not matched to a gene. The CDR3 region is CASGGQGVSGELFF. The DNA for the CDR3 is TGCGCCAGCGGGGGACAGGGGGTTTCCGGGGAGCTGTTTTTT.

This chain connects TRBV19 to TRBJ2-2; a possible D gene is TRBD2 (6 bases). The CDR3 sequence is 15 residues long. The germline V gene has CDR1 LNHDA and CDR2 SQIVND (reference sequence). V was cut by 1 base and J by 7 bases, with 13 bases left in between. The CDR3 sequence: CASSIVTGVSGELFF. CDR3 DNA: TGTGCCAGTAGTATAGTCACGGGGGTGAGCGGGGAGCTGTTTTTT.

The chain carries TRBV2 and TRBJ2-2, with 7 nucleotides matching TRBD1. The V gene end was trimmed by 8 bases and the J gene end by 0 bases; junction bases not matched to a gene: 6. The CDR3 consists of 15 residues. From germline, CDR1 is SNHLY and CDR2 FYNNEI. Written as DNA, the CDR3 is TGTGCCAGCGAAAGACAGGGCGCGAACACCGGGGAGCTGTTTTTT. Its protein is CASERQGANTGELFF.

This clone was counted only a few times. The CDR3 nucleotides are TGTGCCAGCAGCATACAGGGGCCGAACACTGAAGCTTTCTTT. This encodes CASSIQGPNTEAFF. The J gene is TRBJ1-1, the V gene TRBV6-5; 7 positions agree with TRBD1. Germline values: CDR1 MNHEY, CDR2 SVGAGI. The CDR3 totals 14 residues. Trimming cost V 6 bases and J 1 base; bases outside gene matches: 5.

J is TRBJ2-2 and V is TRBV5-4, with D possibly matching TRBD2 (5 bases). Trimming stripped 4 bases from V and 7 bases from J, with 20 bases between. The CDR3 has 16 amino acids. The germline V gene encodes CDR1 SGHNT and CDR2 YYREEE (reference sequence). CDR3 residues: CASSRVEAPGYGELFF. As DNA, the CDR3 is TGTGCCAGCAGCCGAGTGGAGGCCCCTGGTTACGGGGAGCTGTTTTTT.